The 2 T cell receptor beta chains reported below all come from one sample, sequenced in a study of graft-versus-host responses after intestinal transplantation. Assay: immunoSEQ multiplex PCR; the TCRdb copy retains only in-frame clones and omits some. The table shows roughly 7,000 clones, with roughly four fifths occurring only once. Once graft tissue had been processed, intraepithelial and lamina propria lymphocytes were released. Material: ileum tissue, obtained approximately 220 days after intestinal transplant. The receptors were sampled from a human patient who received an intestinal transplant, so some T cells may come from the graft donor.

The gene calls are TRBV6-5 and TRBJ2-3; the match to TRBD1 covers 9 bases. From germline, CDR1 is MNHEY and CDR2 SVGAGI. Losses at the gene ends were 0 bases for V and 6 bases for J; bases not matched to a gene: 4. The CDR3 extends over 15 amino acids. CDR3 residues: CASSYSGTGSDTQYF. In nucleotides, the CDR3 is TGTGCCAGCAGTTACTCCGGGACAGGGTCCGATACGCAGTATTTT.

CDR3 nucleotide sequence: TGTGCCAGCAGCCCAATAGCGGGGACCCTCAATGAGCAGTTCTTC. Its protein product is CASSPIAGTLNEQFF. This chain connects TRBV6-4 to TRBJ2-1, with 8 bases fitting TRBD2. With 6 bases clipped from V and 6 bases from J, the junction kept 10 bases outside the gene matches. The germline V gene has CDR1 MRHNA and CDR2 SNTAGT. The length of the CDR3 is 15 residues.